This T cell receptor beta chain was sequenced for a study of shared clonotypes between healthy human individuals. This clone occurred a few times. The repertoire was sequenced with immunoSEQ multiplex PCR; TCRdb's copy has only in-frame clones and lacks some. The table shows roughly 1,000,000 clones, with about 84% occurring only once. In germline, CDR1 is SNHLY, CDR2 FYNNEI. V gave up 7 bases and J gave up 8 bases, with 14 bases separating them. The CDR3 extends over 13 amino acids. Sequenced input: memory CD4+ T cells from PBMCs. The subset was: CD45RA-negative fraction. This rearrangement joins TRBV2 to TRBJ1-4, with D possibly matching TRBD1 (5 bases). The TCR was taken from a young man in good health. Some clones in this sample may be carry-over from other donors' samples. CDR3 loop: CASTGGFGEKLFF. DNA for the CDR3: TGTGCCAGCACTGGGGGGTTTGGCGAAAAACTGTTTTTT.